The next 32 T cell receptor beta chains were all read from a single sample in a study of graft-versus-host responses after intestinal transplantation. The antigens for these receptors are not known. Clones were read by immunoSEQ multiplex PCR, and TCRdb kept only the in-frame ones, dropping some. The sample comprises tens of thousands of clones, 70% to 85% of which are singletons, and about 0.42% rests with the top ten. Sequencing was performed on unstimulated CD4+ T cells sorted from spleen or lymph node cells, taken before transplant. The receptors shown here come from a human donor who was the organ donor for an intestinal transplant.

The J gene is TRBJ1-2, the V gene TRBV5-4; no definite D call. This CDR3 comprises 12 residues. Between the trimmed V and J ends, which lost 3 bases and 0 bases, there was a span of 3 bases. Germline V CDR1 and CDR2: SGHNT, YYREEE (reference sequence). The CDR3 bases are TGTGCCAGCAGCTCCACTAACTATGGCTACACCTTC. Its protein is CASSSTNYGYTF.

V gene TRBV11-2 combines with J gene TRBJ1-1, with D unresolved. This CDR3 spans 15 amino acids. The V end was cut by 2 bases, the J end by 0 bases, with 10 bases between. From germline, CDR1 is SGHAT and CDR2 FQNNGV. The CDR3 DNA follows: TGTGCCAGCAGCTTATGGATCTTCATGAACACTGAAGCTTTCTTT. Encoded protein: CASSLWIFMNTEAFF.

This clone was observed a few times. The CDR3 reads CASSEGISTDTQYF. The CDR3 DNA reads as TGTGCCAGCAGTGAAGGGATTAGCACAGATACGCAGTATTTT. The rearrangement joins TRBV6-1 to TRBJ2-3; D remains ambiguous. CDR1 MNHNS and CDR2 SASEGT come from the germline V gene. The CDR3 runs to 14 residues. With 1 base removed from V and 0 bases from J, the gap between germline ends came to 5 bases.

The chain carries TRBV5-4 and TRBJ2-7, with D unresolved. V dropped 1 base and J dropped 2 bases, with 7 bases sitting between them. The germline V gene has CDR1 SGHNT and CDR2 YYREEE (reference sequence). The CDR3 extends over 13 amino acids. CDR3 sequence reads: CASSLFRPYEQYF. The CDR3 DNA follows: TGTGCCAGCAGCTTGTTTAGGCCCTACGAGCAGTACTTC.

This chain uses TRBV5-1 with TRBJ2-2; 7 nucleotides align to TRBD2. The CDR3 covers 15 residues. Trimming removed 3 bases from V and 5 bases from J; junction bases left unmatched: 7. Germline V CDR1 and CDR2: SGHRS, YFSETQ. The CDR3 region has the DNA TGCGCCAGCAGCTCAGGACTAGTTGGGACCGGGGAGCTGTTTTTT. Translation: CASSSGLVGTGELFF. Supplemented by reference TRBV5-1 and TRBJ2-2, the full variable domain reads KAGVTQTPRYLIKTRGQQVTLSCSPISGHRSVSWYQQTPGQGLQFLFEYFSETQRNKGNFPGRFSGRQFSNSRSEMNVSTLELGDSALYLCASSSGLVGTGELFFGEGSRLTVL.

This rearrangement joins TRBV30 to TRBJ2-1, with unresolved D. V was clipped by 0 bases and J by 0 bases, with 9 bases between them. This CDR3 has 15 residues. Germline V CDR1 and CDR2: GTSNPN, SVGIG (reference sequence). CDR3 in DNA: TGTGCCTGGAGTGTGGGCGGAAGCTCCTACAATGAGCAGTTCTTC. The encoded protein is CAWSVGGSSYNEQFF. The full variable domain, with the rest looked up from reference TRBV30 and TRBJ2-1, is SQTIHQWPATLVQPVGSPLSLECTVEGTSNPNLYWYRQAAGRGLQLLFYSVGIGQISSEVPQNLSASRPQDRQFILSSKKLLLSDSGFYLCAWSVGGSSYNEQFFGPGTRLTVL.

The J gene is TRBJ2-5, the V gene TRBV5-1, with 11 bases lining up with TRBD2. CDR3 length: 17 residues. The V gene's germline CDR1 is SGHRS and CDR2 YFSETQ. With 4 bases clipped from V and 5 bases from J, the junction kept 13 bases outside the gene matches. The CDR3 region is CASSALTSGVSGETQYF. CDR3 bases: TGCGCCAGCAGCGCCTTGACTAGCGGGGTATCTGGTGAGACCCAGTACTTC.

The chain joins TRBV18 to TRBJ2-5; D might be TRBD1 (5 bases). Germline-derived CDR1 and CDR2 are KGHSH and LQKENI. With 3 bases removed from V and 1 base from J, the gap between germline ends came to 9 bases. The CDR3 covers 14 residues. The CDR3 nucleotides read TGTGCCAGCTCACCGCAGGGAATCCAAGAGACCCAGTACTTC. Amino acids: CASSPQGIQETQYF.

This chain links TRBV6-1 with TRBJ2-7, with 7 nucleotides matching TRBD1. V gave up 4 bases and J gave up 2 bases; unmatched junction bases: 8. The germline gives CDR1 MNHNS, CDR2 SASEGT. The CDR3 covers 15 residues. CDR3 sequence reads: CASSARVTGPYEQYF. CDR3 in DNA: TGTGCCAGCAGTGCAAGGGTGACAGGGCCCTACGAGCAGTACTTC.

CDR3 coding DNA: TGTGCCAGCAGTCGAGGGTTGCAGGTACTAAGCAATGAGCAGTTCTTC. It translates to CASSRGLQVLSNEQFF. The chain employs TRBV27 and TRBJ2-1, with D tentatively TRBD2 (5 bases). Trimming shortened V by 5 bases and J by 6 bases, and 20 bases separated the two germline ends. Per germline, CDR1 MNHEY and CDR2 SMNVEV (reference sequence). The CDR3 spans 16 residues.

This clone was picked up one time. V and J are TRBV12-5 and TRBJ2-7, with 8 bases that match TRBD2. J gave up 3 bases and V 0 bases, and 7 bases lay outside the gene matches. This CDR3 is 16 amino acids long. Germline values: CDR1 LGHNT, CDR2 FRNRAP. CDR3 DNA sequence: TGTGCTAGTGGTTTGGTACTCGGGAGGGCCGACTACGAGCAGTACTTC. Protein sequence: CASGLVLGRADYEQYF.

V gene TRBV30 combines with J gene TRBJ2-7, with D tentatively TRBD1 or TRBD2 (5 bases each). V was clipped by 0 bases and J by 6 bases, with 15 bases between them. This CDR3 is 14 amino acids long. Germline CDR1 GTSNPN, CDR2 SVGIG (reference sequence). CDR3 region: CAWSVPGRGIEQYF. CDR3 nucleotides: TGTGCCTGGAGTGTGCCAGGGAGAGGTATCGAGCAGTACTTC.

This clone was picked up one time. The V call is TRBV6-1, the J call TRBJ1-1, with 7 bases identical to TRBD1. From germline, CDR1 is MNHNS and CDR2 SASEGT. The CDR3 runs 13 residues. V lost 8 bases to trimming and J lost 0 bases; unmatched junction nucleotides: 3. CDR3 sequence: CASRRGLNTEAFF. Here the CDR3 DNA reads TGTGCCAGCCGAAGGGGGCTGAACACTGAAGCTTTCTTT.

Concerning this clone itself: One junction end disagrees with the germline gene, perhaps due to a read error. The CDR3 reads CAWSVLGISAF. CDR3 coding DNA: TGTGCCTGGAGTGTACTAGGTATTTCGGCCTTC. V gene TRBV30 combines with J gene TRBJ1-2; D ambiguous. The CDR3 length is 11 residues. Germline CDR1 and CDR2: GTSNPN and SVGIG (reference sequence). Based on the CDR3 plus reference TRBV30 and TRBJ1-2, the full variable domain is SQTIHQWPATLVQPVGSPLSLECTVEGTSNPNLYWYRQAAGRGLQLLFYSVGIGQISSEVPQNLSASRPQDRQFILSSKKLLLSDSGFYLCAWSVLGISAFGSGTRLTVV.

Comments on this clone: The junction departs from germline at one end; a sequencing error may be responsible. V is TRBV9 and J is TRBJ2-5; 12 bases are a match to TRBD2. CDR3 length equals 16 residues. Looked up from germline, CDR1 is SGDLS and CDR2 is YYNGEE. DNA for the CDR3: TGTGCCAGCCGCGTAGGGCTAGCGGGAGGGGGGGAGACCCAGTACTTC. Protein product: CASRVGLAGGGETQYF.

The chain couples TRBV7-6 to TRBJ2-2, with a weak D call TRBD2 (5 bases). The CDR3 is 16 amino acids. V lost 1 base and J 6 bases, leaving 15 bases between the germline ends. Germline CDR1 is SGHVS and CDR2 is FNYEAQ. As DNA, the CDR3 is TGTGCCAGCAGCTTAGAATTACTAGAGCTGGCCGGGGAGCTGTTTTTT. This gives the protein CASSLELLELAGELFF.

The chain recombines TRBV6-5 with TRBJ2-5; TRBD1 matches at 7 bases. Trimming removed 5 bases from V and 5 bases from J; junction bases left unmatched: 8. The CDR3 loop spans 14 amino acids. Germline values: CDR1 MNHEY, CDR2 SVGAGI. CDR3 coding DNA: TGTGCCAGCAGTCAACAGGGGTCGGGGGAGACCCAGTACTTC. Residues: CASSQQGSGETQYF.

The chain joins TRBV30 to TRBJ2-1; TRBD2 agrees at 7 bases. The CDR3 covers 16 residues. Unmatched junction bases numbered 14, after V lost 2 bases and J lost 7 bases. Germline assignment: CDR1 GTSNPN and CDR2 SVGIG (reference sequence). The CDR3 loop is CAWSPSVGGPLNEQFF. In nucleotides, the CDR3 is TGTGCCTGGAGTCCTTCAGTGGGAGGGCCTCTTAATGAGCAGTTCTTC.

The CDR3 region is CASSLTVHYYEQYF. CDR3 in DNA: TGTGCCAGCAGCTTGACAGTTCACTACTACGAGCAGTACTTC. The rearrangement uses TRBV5-5 and TRBJ2-7; no reliable D call. Germline CDR1 is SGHKS and CDR2 is YYEKEE (reference sequence). Trimming took 1 base from V and 3 from J, leaving 11 bases between them. CDR3 length equals 14 residues. Variable domain in full (rest from reference TRBV5-5 and TRBJ2-7): DAGVTQSPTHLIKTRGQQVTLRCSPISGHKSVSWYQQVLGQGPQFIFQYYEKEERGRGNFPDRFSARQFPNYSSELNVNALLLGDSALYLCASSLTVHYYEQYFGPGTRLTVT.

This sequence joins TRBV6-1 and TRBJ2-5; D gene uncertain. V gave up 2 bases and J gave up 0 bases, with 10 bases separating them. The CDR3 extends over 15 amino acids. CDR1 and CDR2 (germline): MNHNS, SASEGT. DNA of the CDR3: TGTGCCAGCAGTGAACTTCCAGGCTACCAAGAGACCCAGTACTTC. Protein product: CASSELPGYQETQYF.

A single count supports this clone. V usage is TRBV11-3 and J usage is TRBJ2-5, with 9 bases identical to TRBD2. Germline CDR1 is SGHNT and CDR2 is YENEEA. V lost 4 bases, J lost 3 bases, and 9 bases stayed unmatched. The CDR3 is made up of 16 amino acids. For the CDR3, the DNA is TGTGCCAGCAGCTGGAGGAGCGGGGGGACCAAAGAGACCCAGTACTTC. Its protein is CASSWRSGGTKETQYF.

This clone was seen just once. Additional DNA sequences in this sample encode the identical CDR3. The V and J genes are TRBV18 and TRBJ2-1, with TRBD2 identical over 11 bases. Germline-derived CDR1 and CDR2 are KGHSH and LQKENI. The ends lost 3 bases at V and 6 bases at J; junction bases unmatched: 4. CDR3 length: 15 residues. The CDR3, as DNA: TGTGCCAGCTCACCCGGACTAGCGGGTAGCAATGAGCAGTTCTTC. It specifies CASSPGLAGSNEQFF.

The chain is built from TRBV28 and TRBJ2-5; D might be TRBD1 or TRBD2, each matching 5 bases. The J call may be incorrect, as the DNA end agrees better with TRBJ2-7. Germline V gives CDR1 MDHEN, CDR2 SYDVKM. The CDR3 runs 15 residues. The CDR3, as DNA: TGTGCCAGCAGTCGTCGAGGGACGCGGCGGGACGAGCAGTACTTC. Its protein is CASSRRGTRRDEQYF.

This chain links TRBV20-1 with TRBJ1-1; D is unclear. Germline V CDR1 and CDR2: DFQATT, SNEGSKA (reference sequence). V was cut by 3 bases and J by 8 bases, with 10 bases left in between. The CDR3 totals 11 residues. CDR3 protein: CSASLAREAFF. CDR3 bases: TGCAGTGCTAGTCTTGCGAGGGAAGCTTTCTTT.

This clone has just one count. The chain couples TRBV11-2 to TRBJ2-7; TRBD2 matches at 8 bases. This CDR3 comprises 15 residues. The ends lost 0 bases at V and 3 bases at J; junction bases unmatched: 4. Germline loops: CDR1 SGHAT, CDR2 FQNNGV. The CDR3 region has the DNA TGTGCCAGCAGCTTAGATAGCGGGGCTGGCTACGAGCAGTACTTC. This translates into CASSLDSGAGYEQYF.

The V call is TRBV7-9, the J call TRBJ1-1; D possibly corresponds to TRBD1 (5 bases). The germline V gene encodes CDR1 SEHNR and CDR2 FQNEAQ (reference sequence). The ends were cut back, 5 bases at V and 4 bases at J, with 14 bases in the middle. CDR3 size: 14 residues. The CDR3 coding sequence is TGTGCCAGCAGCCTTAAGGGGACGGGCACTGAAGCTTTCTTT. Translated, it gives CASSLKGTGTEAFF.

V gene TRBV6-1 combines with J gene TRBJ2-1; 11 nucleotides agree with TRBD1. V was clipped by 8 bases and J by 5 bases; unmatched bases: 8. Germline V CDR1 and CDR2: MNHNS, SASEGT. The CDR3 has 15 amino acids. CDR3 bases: TGTGCCAGCTCTAGGGACAGGGGGTTTCACAATGAGCAGTTCTTC. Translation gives CASSRDRGFHNEQFF.

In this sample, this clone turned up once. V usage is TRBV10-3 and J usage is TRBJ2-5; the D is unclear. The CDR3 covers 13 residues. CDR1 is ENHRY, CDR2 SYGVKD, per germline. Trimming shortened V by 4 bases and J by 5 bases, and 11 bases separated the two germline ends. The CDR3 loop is CAISVGLWETQYF. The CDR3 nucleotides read TGTGCCATCAGTGTGGGTCTATGGGAGACCCAGTACTTC.

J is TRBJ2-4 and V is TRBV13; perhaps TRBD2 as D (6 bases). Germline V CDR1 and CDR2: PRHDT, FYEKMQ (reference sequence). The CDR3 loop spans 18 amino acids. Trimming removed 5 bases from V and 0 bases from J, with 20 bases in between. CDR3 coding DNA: TGTGCCAGCAGCCCAGCTGTGGCGGGGAGAGTAGCCAAAAACATTCAGTACTTC. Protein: CASSPAVAGRVAKNIQYF.

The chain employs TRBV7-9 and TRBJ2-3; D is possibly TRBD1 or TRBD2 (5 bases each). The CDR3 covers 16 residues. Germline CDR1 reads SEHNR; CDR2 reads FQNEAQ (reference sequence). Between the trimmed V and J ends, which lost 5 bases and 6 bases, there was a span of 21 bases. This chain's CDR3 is CASSRYSGTARDTQYF. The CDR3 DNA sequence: TGTGCCAGCAGCCGCTATTCCGGGACGGCTCGGGATACGCAGTATTTT.

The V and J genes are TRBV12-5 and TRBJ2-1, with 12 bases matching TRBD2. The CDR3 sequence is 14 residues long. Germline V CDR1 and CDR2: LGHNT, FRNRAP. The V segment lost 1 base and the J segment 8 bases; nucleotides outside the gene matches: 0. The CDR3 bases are TGTGCTAGTGGTTTGGGACTAGCGGGAGATGAGCAGTTCTTC. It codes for CASGLGLAGDEQFF.

In DNA form, the CDR3 reads TGTGCCAGCAGCCTTGGGACAGGGGGGAACGAGCAGTACTTC. Amino acid sequence: CASSLGTGGNEQYF. The V and J genes are TRBV7-8 and TRBJ2-7, with 11 bases identical to TRBD1. The CDR3 runs 14 residues. Germline CDR1 reads SGHVS; CDR2 reads FQNEAQ. J gave up 5 bases and V 5 bases, and 5 bases lay outside the gene matches.